One sample yielded the 25 T cell receptor beta chains listed below, sequenced in a study of monozygotic twins with inflammatory bowel disease. Each CDR3 protein gets one entry in TCRdb, which reprocessed the 5' RACE reads and gives no DNA. Recorded for this sample: nearly 450,000 distinct CDR3 sequences. Material: blood. Source of these receptors: a human donor with ulcerative colitis or Crohn's disease, or a healthy co-twin of an affected twin (not recorded which).

The CDR3 sequence: CASSPNTGGASEAFF. The V and J genes are TRBV11-2 and TRBJ1-1; TCRdb's D call of TRBD1 is untestable without DNA. Germline assignment: CDR1 SGHAT and CDR2 FQNNGV. The CDR3 spans 15 residues. The variable domain in full, with the rest retrieved from reference TRBV11-2 and TRBJ1-1, is EAGVAQSPRYKIIEKRQSVAFWCNPISGHATLYWYQQILGQGPKLLIQFQNNGVVDDSQLPKDRFSAERLKGVDSTLKIQPAKLEDSAVYLCASSPNTGGASEAFFGQGTRLTVV.

This chain connects TRBV5-5 to TRBJ1-6; as DNA is missing, the TRBD1 call by TCRdb cannot be tested. Germline-derived CDR1 and CDR2 are SGHKS and YYEKEE (reference sequence). This CDR3 contains 14 residues. CDR3 sequence reads: CASSSLLGDSPLHF.

The CDR3 here is CSAVSFIAGRNNEQFF. The rearrangement uses TRBV20-1 and TRBJ2-1; as DNA is missing, the TRBD2 call by TCRdb cannot be tested. Germline V gene lookup returns CDR1 DFQATT and CDR2 SNEGSKA (reference sequence). CDR3 size: 16 residues.

The chain has TRBV4-1 and TRBJ2-7. This CDR3 is 13 amino acids long. Germline V lookup: CDR1 MGHRA, CDR2 YSYEKL. The CDR3 sequence is CASSQDRGIEQYF.

The chain employs TRBV7-3 and TRBJ1-1; checking the TCRdb D call of TRBD1 is not possible without DNA. The CDR3 totals 14 residues. Germline V lookup: CDR1 SGHTA, CDR2 FQGTGA. The CDR3 here is CASSFGGGNTEAFF. Together with reference TRBV7-3 and TRBJ1-1, the CDR3 gives the full variable domain: GAGVSQTPSNKVTEKGKYVELRCDPISGHTALYWYRQSLGQGPEFLIYFQGTGAADDSGLPNDRFFAVRPEGSVSTLKIQRTERGDSAVYLCASSFGGGNTEAFFGQGTRLTVV.

This chain connects TRBV15 to TRBJ1-2. The CDR3 sequence is 12 residues long. From germline, CDR1 is LNHNV and CDR2 YYDKDF (reference sequence). This chain's CDR3 is CATSREGGGYTF. Full variable domain (remainder filled in from reference TRBV15 and TRBJ1-2): DAMVIQNPRYQVTQFGKPVTLSCSQTLNHNVMYWYQQKSSQAPKLLFHYYDKDFNNEADTPDNFQSRRPNTSFCFLDIRSPGLGDTAMYLCATSREGGGYTFGSGTRLTVV.

The genes are TRBV7-2 and TRBJ1-2. Germline V lookup: CDR1 SGHTA, CDR2 FQGNSA. The CDR3 spans 11 residues. CDR3 loop: CASSPRHGYTF.

V is TRBV2 and J is TRBJ1-4; TCRdb lists TRBD1, though no DNA is available to test this call. This CDR3 is 15 amino acids long. Germline CDR1 reads SNHLY; CDR2 reads FYNNEI. The CDR3 loop reads CASSKWDRVQEKLFF.

This rearrangement joins TRBV20-1 to TRBJ1-6. CDR1 and CDR2 (germline): DFQATT, SNEGSKA (reference sequence). The CDR3 sequence is 13 residues long. The CDR3 spells CSVLALHNSPLHF.

The rearrangement uses TRBV5-6 and TRBJ1-1; the D call from TCRdb, TRBD1, cannot be confirmed without DNA. The germline V gene has CDR1 SGHDT and CDR2 YYEEEE. The CDR3 runs to 15 residues. The CDR3 reads CASSSRARINTEAFF. Drawing the rest from reference TRBV5-6 and TRBJ1-1, the complete variable domain is DAGVTQSPTHLIKTRGQQVTLRCSPKSGHDTVSWYQQALGQGPQFIFQYYEEEERQRGNFPDRFSGHQFPNYSSELNVNALLLGDSALYLCASSSRARINTEAFFGQGTRLTVV.

The chain uses TRBV6-2 or TRBV6-3 and TRBJ2-7. The germline gives CDR1 MNHEY, CDR2 SVGEGT. The CDR3 length is 13 residues. Here the CDR3 reads CASRTDGSYEQYF.

The V call is TRBV20-1, the J call TRBJ2-1; TCRdb names TRBD1, which stays unverified in the absence of DNA. Germline CDR1 is DFQATT and CDR2 is SNEGSKA (reference sequence). There are 14 residues in the CDR3. The CDR3 here is CSAGQEKTYNEQFF.

The genes are TRBV5-1 and TRBJ2-1; TCRdb proposes TRBD2, but this gene call is untestable without DNA. CDR1 SGHRS and CDR2 YFSETQ come from the germline V gene. The length of the CDR3 is 16 residues. The CDR3: CASSLAPSGTYNEQFF. The entire variable domain, with the rest obtained from reference TRBV5-1 and TRBJ2-1, is as follows: KAGVTQTPRYLIKTRGQQVTLSCSPISGHRSVSWYQQTPGQGLQFLFEYFSETQRNKGNFPGRFSGRQFSNSRSEMNVSTLELGDSALYLCASSLAPSGTYNEQFFGPGTRLTVL.

The chain has TRBV18 and TRBJ2-2. The germline V gene has CDR1 KGHSH and CDR2 LQKENI. CDR3 size: 13 residues. CDR3 loop: CASSRDRTGELFF.

The CDR3 sequence: CASSQDGAGGPRSYNEQFF. The J gene is TRBJ2-1, the V gene TRBV4-3; TCRdb selects TRBD2, and the lack of DNA leaves this call unchecked. This CDR3 has 19 amino acids. The V gene's germline CDR1 is LGHNA and CDR2 YSLEER.

V usage is TRBV5-6 and J usage is TRBJ2-1; the D call from TCRdb, TRBD1, cannot be confirmed without DNA. The CDR3 loop spans 13 amino acids. CDR1 and CDR2 (germline): SGHDT, YYEEEE. This CDR3 reads CASSLDPGKEQFF.

V and J are TRBV11-2 and TRBJ2-7; with no DNA, the TCRdb D assignment of TRBD1 cannot be verified. Germline V gene lookup returns CDR1 SGHAT and CDR2 FQNNGV. The CDR3 sequence is 16 residues long. CDR3 amino acids: CASSPDGTGSSYEQYF.

This sequence joins TRBV19 and TRBJ2-1; the TRBD1 assignment by TCRdb is unverifiable without DNA. There are 13 residues in the CDR3. Germline V gene sequence: CDR1 LNHDA, CDR2 SQIVND (reference sequence). The CDR3 loop reads CATRGTAYNEQFF.

The chain employs TRBV7-2 and TRBJ2-2. This CDR3 is 15 amino acids long. CDR1 is SGHTA and CDR2 is FQGNSA in the germline V gene. The CDR3 sequence: CASSFRSGSTGELFF.

The chain couples TRBV7-2 to TRBJ1-2; absent DNA, TCRdb's TRBD1 call cannot be checked. CDR3 length equals 16 residues. CDR1 is SGHTA and CDR2 is FQGNSA in the germline V gene. CDR3 sequence reads: CASSSPLGDRLYGYTF.

The rearrangement joins TRBV5-1 to TRBJ1-4. The CDR3 has 14 residues. The germline gives CDR1 SGHRS, CDR2 YFSETQ. The CDR3 spells CASRRPGTNEKLFF.

V is TRBV29-1 and J is TRBJ2-1; TCRdb's assignment of TRBD1 cannot be checked, as there is no DNA. The CDR3 extends over 16 amino acids. Germline loops: CDR1 SQVTM, CDR2 ANQGSEA. The CDR3 protein is CSAGNVQVYRRDEQFF.

The rearrangement links TRBV12-3 or TRBV12-4 to TRBJ2-7; with no DNA, the TCRdb D assignment of TRBD1 cannot be verified. The CDR3 loop spans 15 amino acids. The CDR3 here is CASSLRDSRVHEQYF.

The rearrangement uses TRBV27 and TRBJ2-3; TCRdb reports TRBD1, a call that lacks DNA to check it against. This CDR3 has 16 amino acids. CDR1 MNHEY and CDR2 SMNVEV come from the germline V gene (reference sequence). CDR3: CASSTRQGVIPDTQYF.

The rearrangement uses TRBV7-3 and TRBJ2-2; TCRdb lists TRBD2, though no DNA is available to test this call. This CDR3 comprises 16 residues. The germline V gene has CDR1 SGHTA and CDR2 FQGTGA. CDR3 in amino acids: CASSSRLAGRTGELFF.